This record covers a single T cell receptor beta chain. The record originates from a study of early T cells in non-severe SARS-CoV-2 infection. Using its own MiXCR run on the 5' RACE reads, TCRdb lists one record per CDR3 protein. The sample records around 66,000 distinct CDR3 sequences, around 14% being singletons. Germline lookup yields CDR1 SEHNR and CDR2 FQNEAQ (reference sequence). V dropped 9 bases and J dropped 0 bases, with 10 bases sitting between them. This CDR3 comprises 13 residues. This clonotype was obtained from an adult who was a healthcare worker with PCR-confirmed SARS-CoV-2 infection or an uninfected control (not recorded which). The sequenced sample was whole blood. V is TRBV7-9 and J is TRBJ2-3; weak D call: TRBD1 (6 bases). CDR3 in amino acids: CASGGPSTDTQYF. CDR3 in DNA: TGTGCCAGTGGGGGCCCTAGCACAGATACGCAGTATTTT.